Shown below are 25 T cell receptor beta chains from a single sample sequenced in a study of T cells in Graves' hyperthyroidism and ophthalmopathy. Researchers took RNA transcripts and amplified the TCR beta CDR3 regions from them. The TCR CDR3 was amplified in a first-round RT-PCR using the HTBI primer set. In TCRdb, the multiplex PCR reads were re-called with MiXCR into one record per CDR3 protein. Of about 600,000 distinct CDR3 sequences detected, 13% to 15% appear once; the ten largest clones hold roughly 7%. The sequencing input was blood. The source is a woman between 18 and 29 years old with Graves' ophthalmopathy.

This clonotype has at least ten counts. V is TRBV27 and J is TRBJ2-7; no firm D call. The CDR3 length is 15 residues. The V end was cut by 3 bases, the J end by 1 base, with 13 bases between. Germline values: CDR1 MNHEY, CDR2 SMNVEV (reference sequence). The CDR3 is CASSLGRIDSYEQYF. Written as DNA, the CDR3 is TGTGCCAGCAGTTTGGGCCGGATCGATTCCTACGAGCAGTACTTC.

Ten or more counts support this clonotype. The chain employs TRBV20-1 and TRBJ2-7; TRBD2 matches 9 bases. The CDR3 covers 14 residues. The germline gives CDR1 DFQATT, CDR2 SNEGSKA (reference sequence). The ends lost 6 bases at V and 1 base at J; junction bases unmatched: 7. The CDR3 here is CSAASSGASYEQYF. CDR3 sequence (DNA): TGCAGTGCAGCTTCTAGCGGGGCGTCCTACGAGCAGTACTTC.

CDR3: CASSSGIYNEQFF. In DNA, the CDR3 is TGTGCCAGTAGTAGCGGGATTTACAATGAGCAGTTCTTC. V is TRBV19 and J is TRBJ2-1, with D possibly matching TRBD2 (6 bases). The V end lost 4 bases, the J end lost 4 bases, and 8 bases lay between the germline ends. Germline CDR1 and CDR2: LNHDA and SQIVND (reference sequence). CDR3 size: 13 residues.

The CDR3 DNA follows: TGTGCCAGCACCTCCACAGGGCCCACTGAAGCTTTCTTT. It is translated as CASTSTGPTEAFF. The genes are TRBV12-3 or TRBV12-4 and TRBJ1-1, with a tentative D call TRBD1 (6 bases). V dropped 7 bases and J dropped 4 bases, with 13 bases sitting between them. The CDR3 sequence is 13 residues long.

This clonotype occurred many times. The DNA for the CDR3 is TGCGCCAGCAGCGTGGAGACAGGCGGGGGCAATTCACCCCTCCACTTT. Amino acid sequence: CASSVETGGGNSPLHF. This chain connects TRBV5-1 to TRBJ1-6; D is possibly TRBD1 (6 bases). This CDR3 is built from 16 residues. The V gene's germline CDR1 is SGHRS and CDR2 YFSETQ. V lost 4 bases, J lost 7 bases, and 18 bases lay in between.

This clonotype was counted many times. The V and J genes are TRBV5-1 and TRBJ1-2; 7 nucleotides agree with TRBD1. Germline V CDR1 and CDR2: SGHRS, YFSETQ. V gave up 0 bases and J gave up 4 bases; unmatched junction bases: 6. There are 15 residues in the CDR3. CDR3 loop: CASSLEAGGSYGYTF. The CDR3 DNA sequence: TGCGCCAGCAGCTTGGAAGCAGGGGGTTCCTATGGCTACACCTTC.

The sample holds many counts of this clonotype. J is TRBJ2-3 and V is TRBV9; TRBD2 matches 12 bases. The germline gives CDR1 SGDLS, CDR2 YYNGEE. The CDR3 has 14 amino acids. V shed 2 bases and J 5 bases; nucleotides not matched to a gene: 0. CDR3: CASSVTSGRDTQYF. The CDR3, as DNA: TGTGCCAGCAGCGTGACTAGCGGGAGAGATACGCAGTATTTT.

The rearrangement uses TRBV6-1 and TRBJ2-1; no definite D call. Germline CDR1 is MNHNS and CDR2 is SASEGT. The CDR3 runs to 15 residues. V lost 6 bases, J lost 7 bases, and 19 bases lay in between. Written as DNA, the CDR3 is TGTGCCAGCAGCCCCGACGGAGCCCCGAGAAATGAGCAGTTCTTC. This sequence encodes CASSPDGAPRNEQFF.

Many counts were recorded for this clonotype. This chain connects TRBV6-1 to TRBJ1-5; no reliable D call. Germline V CDR1 and CDR2: MNHNS, SASEGT. This CDR3 has 15 amino acids. The germline V and J ends were trimmed by 4 bases and 4 bases, with 14 bases remaining between them. The DNA for the CDR3 is TGTGCCAGCAGTGCGGGCCGAGCTCATAATCAGCCCCAGCATTTT. Its translation: CASSAGRAHNQPQHF.

This clonotype is a singleton in its sample. J is TRBJ1-6 and V is TRBV3-1; D is unresolved. The CDR3 extends over 15 amino acids. The V and J ends lost 4 bases and 6 bases respectively, with 13 bases between them. Germline assignment: CDR1 LGHDT and CDR2 YNNKEL (reference sequence). The CDR3 spells CASSPLGQINSPLHF. DNA for the CDR3: TGTGCCAGCAGCCCCCTAGGTCAAATTAATTCACCCCTCCACTTT. Complete variable domain (other parts from reference TRBV3-1 and TRBJ1-6): DTAVSQTPKYLVTQMGNDKSIKCEQNLGHDTMYWYKQDSKKFLKIMFSYNNKELIINETVPNRFSPKSPDKAHLNLHINSLELGDSAVYFCASSPLGQINSPLHFGNGTRLTVT.

This clonotype was observed a handful of times. The rearrangement uses TRBV5-1 and TRBJ2-3; D is ambiguous. This CDR3 has 13 residues. Germline loops: CDR1 SGHRS, CDR2 YFSETQ. V lost 7 bases to trimming and J lost 0 bases, with 9 bases between them. The CDR3 protein is CASGTTSTDTQYF. For the CDR3, the DNA is TGCGCCAGCGGTACAACGAGCACAGATACGCAGTATTTT.

This clonotype has just a few counts. The V gene is TRBV20-1, the J gene TRBJ2-7; the match to TRBD1 covers 8 bases. The germline V gene has CDR1 DFQATT and CDR2 SNEGSKA (reference sequence). This CDR3 comprises 15 residues. V trimming: 0 bases; J trimming: 6 bases; junction bases outside the gene matches: 10. The CDR3 coding sequence is TGCAGTGCTAGAGATCTCCGCGGACAGGGTGCCGAGCAGTACTTC. Amino acid sequence: CSARDLRGQGAEQYF.

On this clonotype: This clone may be a read error of a much larger clone one base away. This chain uses TRBV7-7 with TRBJ2-5, with D perhaps matching TRBD1 (6 bases). From germline, CDR1 is SSHAT and CDR2 FNYEAQ (reference sequence). The CDR3 totals 13 residues. In DNA form, the CDR3 reads TGTGCTGGCAGCCCAGGGGATGTGGAGACCCAGTACTTC. It translates to CAGSPGDVETQYF.

The rearrangement uses TRBV20-1 and TRBJ1-1; D is unresolved. The germline V gene encodes CDR1 DFQATT and CDR2 SNEGSKA (reference sequence). The CDR3 consists of 12 residues. Trimming shortened V by 0 bases and J by 1 base, and 3 bases separated the two germline ends. CDR3 nucleotide sequence: TGCAGTGCTAGAGACGGGAACACTGAAGCTTTCTTT. Translation: CSARDGNTEAFF.

This clonotype came up many times. V usage is TRBV27 and J usage is TRBJ1-1; weak D call: TRBD1 (6 bases). CDR1 is MNHEY and CDR2 is SMNVEV in the germline V gene (reference sequence). The CDR3 length is 15 residues. V was shortened by 3 bases and J by 3 bases, with 14 bases between the two germline ends. In DNA, the CDR3 is TGTGCCAGCAGTTTTACTACAGGGTTGTACACTGAAGCTTTCTTT. Translating gives CASSFTTGLYTEAFF.

This clonotype was found many times. The CDR3 reads CASSLGLDNSPLHF. In nucleotides, the CDR3 is TGTGCCAGCAGCCTAGGACTGGATAATTCACCCCTCCACTTT. The chain carries TRBV3-1 and TRBJ1-6; D gene uncertain. Per germline, CDR1 LGHDT and CDR2 YNNKEL (reference sequence). V was cut by 4 bases and J by 5 bases, with 9 bases left in between. This CDR3 contains 14 residues.

This clonotype was seen repeatedly, ten times or more. The chain recombines TRBV12-3 or TRBV12-4 with TRBJ2-3; a weak D match, TRBD1 (6 bases). The CDR3 runs 16 residues. The V end lost 5 bases, the J end lost 1 base, and 16 bases lay between the germline ends. The CDR3 reads CASSRTRGLGTDTQYF. CDR3 nucleotides: TGTGCCAGCAGTCGTACCAGGGGATTAGGCACAGATACGCAGTATTTT.

This CDR3 reads CASSYSISGVGTEAFF. The CDR3 coding sequence is TGTGCCAGCAGTTACTCAATCTCAGGGGTCGGCACTGAAGCTTTCTTT. This sequence joins TRBV7-9 and TRBJ1-1; tentatively, D is TRBD1 (6 bases). V lost 6 bases and J 4 bases, leaving 21 bases between the germline ends. There are 16 residues in the CDR3. CDR1 SEHNR and CDR2 FQNEAQ come from the germline V gene (reference sequence). Combining the CDR3 with reference TRBV7-9 and TRBJ1-1 gives the whole variable domain DTGVSQNPRHKITKRGQNVTFRCDPISEHNRLYWYRQTLGQGPEFLTYFQNEAQLEKSRLLSDRFSAERPKGSFSTLEIQRTEQGDSAMYLCASSYSISGVGTEAFFGQGTRLTVV.

This clonotype was counted between two and nine times. A read error may account for a junction end that differs from germline. J is TRBJ1-2 and V is TRBV27; D is ambiguous. Germline loops: CDR1 MNHEY, CDR2 SMNVEV (reference sequence). The CDR3 totals 16 residues. The CDR3 is CASSMSAPREYYDYTF. In DNA form, the CDR3 reads TGTGCCAGCAGTATGTCGGCGCCCCGGGAGTACTATGACTACACCTTC.

This clonotype was counted only a few times. V gene TRBV24-1 combines with J gene TRBJ2-5; TRBD1 aligns across 10 bases. The CDR3 covers 16 residues. J was trimmed by 5 bases and V by 1 base; bases with no gene match: 6. Germline CDR1 is KGHDR and CDR2 is SFDVKD. The CDR3 here is CATSDFGTGVGETQYF. The CDR3 nucleotides read TGTGCCACCAGTGATTTTGGGACAGGGGTGGGGGAGACCCAGTACTTC.

The sample holds many counts of this clonotype. The V gene is TRBV6-1, the J gene TRBJ2-5; D may be TRBD1 or TRBD2 (5 bases each). CDR1 and CDR2 (germline): MNHNS, SASEGT. Trimming removed 6 bases at V and 2 bases at J, with 13 bases between. CDR3 length: 14 amino acids. The CDR3, as DNA: TGTGCCAGCAGGGACGGGACGGCTCAAGAGACCCAGTACTTC. Translation gives CASRDGTAQETQYF.

This clonotype appeared many times. The V and J genes are TRBV7-9 and TRBJ2-3; the match to TRBD2 covers 8 bases. The CDR3 sequence is 15 residues long. The V gene's germline CDR1 is SEHNR and CDR2 FQNEAQ (reference sequence). Trimming took 5 bases from V and 2 from J; bases not matched to a gene: 6. CDR3 loop: CASSRTSQATDTQYF. The CDR3 nucleotides read TGTGCCAGCAGCCGGACTAGCCAGGCCACAGATACGCAGTATTTT.

The CDR3 reads CASSQEQAANYGYTF. The DNA of the CDR3 is TGCGCCAGCAGCCAAGAGCAGGCTGCTAACTATGGCTACACCTTC. J is TRBJ1-2 and V is TRBV4-1; D is ambiguous. CDR1 and CDR2 (germline): MGHRA, YSYEKL. V lost 0 bases, J lost 0 bases, and 8 bases lay in between. CDR3 length: 15 residues.

Ten or more counts support this clonotype. The chain has TRBV24-1 and TRBJ1-1, with D hard to call. V was clipped by 4 bases and J by 3 bases, with 11 bases between them. Germline CDR1 is KGHDR and CDR2 is SFDVKD. The CDR3 sequence is 14 residues long. CDR3: CATSEAGVDTEAFF. CDR3 in DNA: TGTGCCACCAGTGAGGCGGGAGTCGACACTGAAGCTTTCTTT.

A word on this clonotype: A much bigger clone sits one base away, suggesting this may be a read error. J is TRBJ2-7 and V is TRBV11-2; D possibly matches TRBD1 or TRBD2 (5 bases each). This CDR3 comprises 16 residues. Germline lookup yields CDR1 SGHAT and CDR2 FQNNGV. V was pared by 5 bases and J by 4 bases, with 21 bases between. Here the CDR3 DNA reads TGTGCCAGCAGCGCCTATCGGGACCCCCCAGAGTACGAGCAGTACTTC. It is translated as CASSAYRDPPEYEQYF.